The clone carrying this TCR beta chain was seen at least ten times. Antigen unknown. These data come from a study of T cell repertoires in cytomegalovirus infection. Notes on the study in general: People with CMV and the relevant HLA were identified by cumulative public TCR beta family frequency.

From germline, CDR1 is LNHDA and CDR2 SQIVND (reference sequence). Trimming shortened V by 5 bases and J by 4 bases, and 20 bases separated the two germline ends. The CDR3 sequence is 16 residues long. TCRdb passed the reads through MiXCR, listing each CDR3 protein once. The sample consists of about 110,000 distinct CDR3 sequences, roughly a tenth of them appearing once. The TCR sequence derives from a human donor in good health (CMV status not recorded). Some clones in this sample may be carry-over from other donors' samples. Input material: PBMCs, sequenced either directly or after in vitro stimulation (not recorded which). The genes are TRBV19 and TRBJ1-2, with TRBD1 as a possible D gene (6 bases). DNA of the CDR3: TGTGCCAGTAGTCCCGGCAGCGACGACAGGCCCTATGGCTACACCTTC. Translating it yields CASSPGSDDRPYGYTF.